The 11 T cell receptor beta chains reported below all come from one sample, sequenced in a study of graft-versus-host responses after intestinal transplantation. Some clones are missing from TCRdb's copy, which holds only in-frame ones; the method was immunoSEQ multiplex PCR. The profile shows roughly 92,000 clones, 85% to 90% of them singletons. No antigen has been identified for these receptors. The sequenced sample was unstimulated CD4+ T cells sorted from spleen or lymph node cells, obtained before intestinal transplant. The receptor source for this set is a human donor who received an intestinal transplant.

The rearrangement links TRBV9 to TRBJ2-3; 10 nucleotides match TRBD2. The germline gives CDR1 SGDLS, CDR2 YYNGEE. This CDR3 has 14 residues. J was trimmed by 2 bases and V by 5 bases; bases with no gene match: 2. DNA for the CDR3: TGTGCCAGCAGGAGCGGGGGGGCCACAGATACGCAGTATTTT. As protein: CASRSGGATDTQYF.

This chain joins TRBV21-1 and TRBJ1-3; the table's D call, TRBD1, was not checked against the DNA. TRBV21-1 is an annotated pseudogene. The CDR3 consists of 16 residues. The CDR3 DNA follows: TGTGCCAGCAGCAACCCCGGCAGGGGGTCTGGAAACACCATATATTTT. It encodes CASSNPGRGSGNTIYF.

The chain employs TRBV10-2 and TRBJ1-3; D unresolved. V lost 4 bases, J lost 0 bases, and 4 bases lay in between. Germline assignment: CDR1 WSHSY and CDR2 SAAADI. The CDR3 totals 13 residues. CDR3 amino acids: CASSGSSGNTIYF. DNA of the CDR3: TGCGCCAGCAGTGGGAGCTCTGGAAACACCATATATTTT.

V gene TRBV4-1 combines with J gene TRBJ2-3, with 10 bases matching TRBD2. The germline V gene has CDR1 MGHRA and CDR2 YSYEKL. There are 17 residues in the CDR3. V gave up 2 bases and J gave up 0 bases; unmatched junction bases: 5. The CDR3, as DNA: TGCGCCAGCAGCCAACCTCTAGCGGGGGCTAGCACAGATACGCAGTATTTT. This translates into CASSQPLAGASTDTQYF.

This clone was seen a few times. The V gene is TRBV6-1, the J gene TRBJ1-2, with D perhaps matching TRBD1 (6 bases). V lost 3 bases and J 5 bases, leaving 10 bases between the germline ends. This CDR3 is built from 13 residues. Germline-derived CDR1 and CDR2 are MNHNS and SASEGT. The CDR3 loop reads CASSERDKYGYTF. The CDR3 DNA sequence: TGTGCCAGCAGTGAGAGGGACAAGTATGGCTACACCTTC.

This chain connects TRBV4-2 to TRBJ2-7; TRBD2 aligns across 8 bases. CDR3 length equals 17 residues. V shed 0 bases and J 2 bases; nucleotides not matched to a gene: 9. CDR1 is LGHNA, CDR2 YNFKEQ, per germline. The chain's CDR3 is CASSQDATSGATYEQYF. The DNA of the CDR3 is TGTGCCAGCAGCCAAGACGCCACTAGCGGAGCTACCTACGAGCAGTACTTC.

CDR3 nucleotide sequence: TGCAGCGTGGCCCTAGGCGGGGGGACAGATACGCAGTATTTT. Its protein is CSVALGGGTDTQYF. The J gene is TRBJ2-3, the V gene TRBV29-1; 8 positions match TRBD2. Germline assignment: CDR1 SQVTM and CDR2 ANQGSEA. This CDR3 spans 14 amino acids. Trimming at V came to 6 bases and at J to 3 bases, leaving 8 bases not matched to a gene.

CDR3 sequence (DNA): TGCGCCAGCAGTGAATCAGGGAGGCTCGAGCAGTACTTC. It encodes CASSESGRLEQYF. This chain joins TRBV10-1 and TRBJ2-7, with D possibly TRBD2 on 6 matching bases. Germline V gene data show CDR1 as WNHNN and CDR2 as SYGVQD (reference sequence). The CDR3 is 13 amino acids. The V gene lost 3 bases and the J gene lost 6 bases, with 12 bases spanning the gap.

CDR3 bases: TGTGCCAGCAGCTCATTACAGGGGGTAGGTCAGCCCCAGCATTTT. Its protein product is CASSSLQGVGQPQHF. The chain employs TRBV5-5 and TRBJ1-5; TRBD1 aligns across 8 bases. Germline CDR1 is SGHKS and CDR2 is YYEKEE (reference sequence). This CDR3 has 15 amino acids. J gave up 6 bases and V 3 bases, and 8 bases lay outside the gene matches.

This clone was observed once. V and J are TRBV11-2 and TRBJ1-1; D is unclear. The CDR3 spans 13 residues. V gave up 3 bases and J gave up 1 base, with 6 bases separating them. Looked up from germline, CDR1 is SGHAT and CDR2 is FQNNGV. Written as DNA, the CDR3 is TGTGCCAGCAGCTTTACAGAGAACACTGAAGCTTTCTTT. Translating it yields CASSFTENTEAFF.

The rearrangement uses TRBV5-1 and TRBJ2-5; 9 positions agree with TRBD1. CDR3 length: 15 amino acids. V was pared by 4 bases and J by 4 bases, with 8 bases of the junction left unmatched. The germline CDR1 and CDR2 sequences are SGHRS and YFSETQ. The CDR3 DNA follows: TGCGCCAGCAGCCGGACGCCGGGACAGGGAGAGACCCAGTACTTC. Translation gives CASSRTPGQGETQYF.